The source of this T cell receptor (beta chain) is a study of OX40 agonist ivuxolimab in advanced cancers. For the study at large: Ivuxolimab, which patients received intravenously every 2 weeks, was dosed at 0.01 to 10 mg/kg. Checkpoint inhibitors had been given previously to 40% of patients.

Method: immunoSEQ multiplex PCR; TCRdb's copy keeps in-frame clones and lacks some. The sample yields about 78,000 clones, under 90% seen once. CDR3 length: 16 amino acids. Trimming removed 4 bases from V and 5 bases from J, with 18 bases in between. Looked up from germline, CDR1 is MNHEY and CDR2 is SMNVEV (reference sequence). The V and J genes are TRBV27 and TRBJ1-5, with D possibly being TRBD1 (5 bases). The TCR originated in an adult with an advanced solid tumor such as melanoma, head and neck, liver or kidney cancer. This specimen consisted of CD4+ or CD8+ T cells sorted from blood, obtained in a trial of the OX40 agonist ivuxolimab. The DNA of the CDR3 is TGTGCCAGCAGTTATCCAGGGATATTTTATTATCAGCCCCAGCATTTT. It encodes CASSYPGIFYYQPQHF.